The 12 T cell receptor beta chains in this list originate from one sample, sequenced in a study of beta chain features in type 1 diabetes. These receptors' targets are unknown. Reverse transcription of all isolated RNA meant that expressed TCRB transcripts were sequenced. This table comes from immunoSEQ multiplex PCR, and its TCRdb copy is limited to in-frame clones, with some not included. The table includes more than 300,000 clones, 8% to 10% detected once. Findings and limits, study-wide: Patients with Type 1 diabetes showed moderately but significantly shorter TCRB CDR3s in all four CD4+ subsets.

The specimen sequenced was central memory CD4+ T cells from blood. All receptors come from a man aged 25 to 40 with type 1 diabetes.

The V call is TRBV5-1, the J call TRBJ2-5, with 8 bases matching TRBD1. Looked up from germline, CDR1 is SGHRS and CDR2 is YFSETQ. The CDR3 has 14 amino acids. J lost 5 bases, V lost 4 bases, and 7 bases had no gene match. CDR3 nucleotide sequence: TGCGCCAGCAGCGTATCAGGGGGCGGTGAGACCCAGTACTTC. This translates into CASSVSGGGETQYF.

This clone was detected a few times. This chain joins TRBV7-2 and TRBJ2-1, with 13 bases identical to TRBD2. Germline CDR1 and CDR2: SGHTA and FQGNSA. CDR3 length: 15 amino acids. After removal of 5 bases from V and 6 bases from J, the junction contained 4 bases not matched to a gene. This CDR3 reads CASSPGTSGTNEQFF. The CDR3 DNA reads as TGTGCCAGCAGCCCCGGGACTAGCGGGACCAATGAGCAGTTCTTC.

This sequence joins TRBV27 and TRBJ1-1; D is perhaps TRBD1 (6 bases). CDR3 length equals 12 residues. V was shortened by 2 bases and J by 12 bases, with 13 bases between the two germline ends. Germline V gene sequence: CDR1 MNHEY, CDR2 SMNVEV (reference sequence). The CDR3 sequence: CASSLRQVPSFF. CDR3 nucleotide sequence: TGTGCCAGCAGTTTAAGACAGGTCCCATCTTTCTTT.

The chain couples TRBV6-6 to TRBJ2-2, with a weak D call TRBD2 (6 bases). The V end was cut by 7 bases, the J end by 0 bases, with 12 bases between. The CDR3 is 15 residues long. Germline-derived CDR1 and CDR2 are MNHNY and SVGAGI (reference sequence). CDR3 region: CASIGAGANTGELFF. In DNA, the CDR3 is TGTGCCAGCATTGGAGCGGGCGCGAACACCGGGGAGCTGTTTTTT.

This rearrangement joins TRBV7-8 to TRBJ2-1; tentatively, D is TRBD2 (5 bases). With 10 bases removed from V and 7 bases from J, the gap between germline ends came to 29 bases. This CDR3 has 17 amino acids. Germline loops: CDR1 SGHVS, CDR2 FQNEAQ. The CDR3 is CATRLPRRNRPRNEQFF. In nucleotides, the CDR3 is TGTGCCACCCGATTACCTCGGAGGAACCGGCCGAGGAATGAGCAGTTCTTC.

This chain links TRBV7-8 with TRBJ2-5; no reliable D call. V lost 7 bases and J lost 5, with 8 bases in between. Germline loops: CDR1 SGHVS, CDR2 FQNEAQ. The CDR3 consists of 11 residues. The CDR3 DNA reads TGTGCCAGCACCCAAGGGGAGACCCAGTACTTC. Encoded protein: CASTQGETQYF. Supplemented by reference TRBV7-8 and TRBJ2-5, the full variable domain reads GAGVSQSPRYKVAKRGQDVALRCDPISGHVSLFWYQQALGQGPEFLTYFQNEAQLDKSGLPSDRFFAERPEGSVSTLKIQRTQQEDSAVYLCASTQGETQYFGPGTRLLVL.

About this clone itself: Other DNA sequences in this specimen translate into the identical CDR3. V is TRBV5-1 and J is TRBJ2-6; possible D gene TRBD2, 6 bases. The germline gives CDR1 SGHRS, CDR2 YFSETQ. V was cut by 4 bases and J by 0 bases, with 8 bases left in between. The CDR3 runs 15 residues. CDR3 sequence: CASSLGLSGANVLTF. The DNA of the CDR3 is TGCGCCAGCAGCCTGGGACTCTCTGGGGCCAACGTCCTGACTTTC.

This clone was recorded a few times. This sample also contains other DNA sequences that code for the same CDR3. The chain has TRBV18 and TRBJ2-2, with unresolved D. The germline gives CDR1 KGHSH, CDR2 LQKENI. V was clipped by 3 bases and J by 5 bases, with 4 bases between them. There are 12 residues in the CDR3. This chain's CDR3 is CASSPFTGELFF. Here the CDR3 DNA reads TGTGCCAGCTCACCCTTTACCGGGGAGCTGTTTTTT.

Notes on this clone: A junction end diverges from the germline sequence, so it may reflect a read error. This chain uses TRBV4-1 with TRBJ2-5, with 7 bases fitting TRBD1. CDR1 is MGHRA and CDR2 is YSYEKL in the germline V gene. CDR3 length: 14 residues. Written as DNA, the CDR3 is TGTGCCAGCAGCCTCCCGGGACAGAAAGAGACCCAGTACTTC. It specifies CASSLPGQKETQYF.

This clone was detected a few times. This chain links TRBV7-2 with TRBJ1-2; 8 bases fit TRBD1. This CDR3 has 13 amino acids. Germline lookup yields CDR1 SGHTA and CDR2 FQGNSA. The trim removed 7 bases at V and 4 bases at J, leaving 5 bases unmatched. This chain's CDR3 is CASNPGGGYGYTF. The CDR3 DNA reads as TGTGCCAGCAACCCAGGGGGCGGCTATGGCTACACCTTC.

This clone was detected a few times. The genes are TRBV11-2 and TRBJ2-3; perhaps TRBD1 as D (6 bases). The CDR3 has 16 amino acids. Germline CDR1 is SGHAT and CDR2 is FQNNGV. Trimming removed 5 bases at V and 2 bases at J, with 17 bases between. CDR3: CASSPRVDSLTDTQYF. The CDR3 region has the DNA TGTGCCAGCAGCCCTAGGGTGGACAGCCTCACAGATACGCAGTATTTT.

The J gene is TRBJ2-1, the V gene TRBV7-2; 7 nucleotides agree with TRBD2. The CDR3 covers 12 residues. CDR1 SGHTA and CDR2 FQGNSA come from the germline V gene. V was pared by 6 bases and J by 9 bases, with 5 bases of the junction left unmatched. The CDR3 DNA sequence: TGTGCCAGCAGTTTAAGCGGGGTTGAGCAGTTCTTC. Residues: CASSLSGVEQFF.